The T cell receptor (beta chain) under discussion was sequenced for a study of T cell changes during pregnancy in multiple sclerosis. Clones were read by immunoSEQ multiplex PCR, and TCRdb kept only the in-frame ones, dropping some. The sample lists approximately 51,000 clones, under 95% seen once, with 0.5% to 0.7% in the top ten. The CDR3 loop spans 16 amino acids. Per germline, CDR1 SGDLS and CDR2 YYNGEE. V lost 4 bases to trimming and J lost 4 bases; unmatched junction nucleotides: 10. The rearrangement uses TRBV9 and TRBJ2-1, with 8 bases lining up with TRBD2. This specimen consisted of CD4+ T cells from peripheral blood mononuclear cells, obtained in the second trimester of pregnancy. The sequence came from a female donor with multiple sclerosis, enrolled in a pregnancy study. DNA for the CDR3: TGTGCCAGCAGCCCAGAGAGTAGCGGGAAGTACAATGAGCAGTTCTTC. Amino acid sequence: CASSPESSGKYNEQFF.